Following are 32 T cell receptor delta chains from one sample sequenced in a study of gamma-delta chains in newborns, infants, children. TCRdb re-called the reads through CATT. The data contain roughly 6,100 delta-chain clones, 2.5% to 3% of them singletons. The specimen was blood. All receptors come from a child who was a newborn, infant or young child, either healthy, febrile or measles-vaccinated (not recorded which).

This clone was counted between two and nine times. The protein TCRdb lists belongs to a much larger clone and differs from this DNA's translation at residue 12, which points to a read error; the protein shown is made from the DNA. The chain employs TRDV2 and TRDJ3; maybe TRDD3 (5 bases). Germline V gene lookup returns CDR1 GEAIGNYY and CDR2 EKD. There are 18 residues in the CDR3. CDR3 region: CACDTVEGSSWVTRQMFF. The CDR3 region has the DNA TGTGCCTGTGACACCGTCGAGGGAAGCTCCTGGGTCACCCGACAGATGTTTTTC.

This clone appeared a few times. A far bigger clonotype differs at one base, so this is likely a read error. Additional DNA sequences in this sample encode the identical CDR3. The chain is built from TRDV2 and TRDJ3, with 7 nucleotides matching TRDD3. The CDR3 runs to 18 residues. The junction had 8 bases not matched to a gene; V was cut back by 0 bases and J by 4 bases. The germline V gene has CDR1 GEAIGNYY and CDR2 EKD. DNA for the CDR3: TGTGCCTGTGACACCACTGGGGCTGTTTCTTGGGACACCCGACAGATGTTTTTC. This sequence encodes CACDTTGAVSWDTRQMFF.

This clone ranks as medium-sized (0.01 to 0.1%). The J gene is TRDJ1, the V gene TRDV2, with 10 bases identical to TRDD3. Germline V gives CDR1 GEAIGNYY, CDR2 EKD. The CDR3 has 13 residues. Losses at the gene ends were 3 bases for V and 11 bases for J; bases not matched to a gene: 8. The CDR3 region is CACDPVLGDRLIF. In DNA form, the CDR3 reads TGTGCCTGTGACCCAGTACTGGGGGATCGTCTCATCTTT.

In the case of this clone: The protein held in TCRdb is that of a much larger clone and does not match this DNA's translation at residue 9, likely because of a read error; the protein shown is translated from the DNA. CDR3 DNA: TGTGCCTGTGACGAGTGGGGGGACGCCCGACAGATGTTTTTC. Protein sequence: CACDEWGDARQMFF. The chain joins TRDV2 to TRDJ3; D is possibly TRDD3 (6 bases). The length of the CDR3 is 14 residues. Per the germline V gene, CDR1 is GEAIGNYY and CDR2 is EKD.

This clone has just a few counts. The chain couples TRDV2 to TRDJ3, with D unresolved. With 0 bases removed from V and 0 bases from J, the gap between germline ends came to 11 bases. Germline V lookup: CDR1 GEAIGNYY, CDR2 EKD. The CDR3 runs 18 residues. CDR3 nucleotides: TGTGCCTGTGACACCGTACTGCCCTCCTCCTGGGACACCCGACAGATGTTTTTC. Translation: CACDTVLPSSWDTRQMFF.

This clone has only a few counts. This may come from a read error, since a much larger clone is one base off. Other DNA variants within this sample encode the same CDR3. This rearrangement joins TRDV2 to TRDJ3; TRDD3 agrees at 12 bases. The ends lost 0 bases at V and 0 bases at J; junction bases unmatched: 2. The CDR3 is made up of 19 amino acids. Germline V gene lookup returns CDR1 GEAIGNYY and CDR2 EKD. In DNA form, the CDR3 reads TGTGCCTGTGACACCTTACTGGGGGATACCTCCTGGGACACCCGACAGATGTTTTTC. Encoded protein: CACDTLLGDTSWDTRQMFF.

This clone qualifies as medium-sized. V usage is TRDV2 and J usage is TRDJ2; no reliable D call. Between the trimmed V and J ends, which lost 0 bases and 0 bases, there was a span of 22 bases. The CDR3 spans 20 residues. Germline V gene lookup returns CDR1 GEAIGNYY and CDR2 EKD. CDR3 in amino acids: CACDTVPGYTGKALTAQLFF. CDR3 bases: TGTGCCTGTGACACCGTTCCGGGGTATACAGGGAAGGCTTTGACAGCACAACTCTTCTTT.

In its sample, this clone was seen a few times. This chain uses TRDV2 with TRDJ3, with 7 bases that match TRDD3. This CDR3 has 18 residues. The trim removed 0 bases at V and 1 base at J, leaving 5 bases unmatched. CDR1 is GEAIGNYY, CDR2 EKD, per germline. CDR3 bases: TGTGCCTGTGACACCGTACTGGGGACGTCCTGGGACACCCGACAGATGTTTTTC. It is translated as CACDTVLGTSWDTRQMFF.

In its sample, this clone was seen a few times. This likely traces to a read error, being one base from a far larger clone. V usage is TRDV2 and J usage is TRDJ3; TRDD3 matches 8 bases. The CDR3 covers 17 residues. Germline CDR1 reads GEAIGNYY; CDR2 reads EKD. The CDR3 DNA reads TGTGCCCGTGACACCTGGGGGAGCTCCTGGGACACCCGACAGATGTTTTTC. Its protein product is CARDTWGSSWDTRQMFF.

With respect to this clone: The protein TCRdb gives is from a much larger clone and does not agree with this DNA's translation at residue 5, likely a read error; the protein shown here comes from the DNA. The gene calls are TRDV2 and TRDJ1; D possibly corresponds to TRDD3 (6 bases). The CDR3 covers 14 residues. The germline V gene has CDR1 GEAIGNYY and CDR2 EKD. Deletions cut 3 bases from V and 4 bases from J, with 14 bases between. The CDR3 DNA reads TGTGCCTGTGACGCCGTGGGGATCCACGATAAACTCATCTTT. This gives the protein CACDAVGIHDKLIF.

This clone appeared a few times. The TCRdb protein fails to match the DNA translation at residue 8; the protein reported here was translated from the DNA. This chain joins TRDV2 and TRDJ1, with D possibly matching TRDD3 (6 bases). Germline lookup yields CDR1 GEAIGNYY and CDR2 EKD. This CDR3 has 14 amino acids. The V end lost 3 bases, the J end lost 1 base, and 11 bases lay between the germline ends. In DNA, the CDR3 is TGTGCCTGTGACTCCGGGGGAGCCACCGATAAACTCATCTTT. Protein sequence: CACDSGGATDKLIF.

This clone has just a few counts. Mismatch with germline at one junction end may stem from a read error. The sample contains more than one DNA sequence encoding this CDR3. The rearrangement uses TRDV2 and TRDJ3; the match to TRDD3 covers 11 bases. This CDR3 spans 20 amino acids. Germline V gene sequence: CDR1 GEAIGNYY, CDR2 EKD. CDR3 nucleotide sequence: TGTGCCTGTGACACTGTACTGGGGGATAGGAGCTCCTGGGACACTCGACAGATGTTTTTC. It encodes CACDTVLGDRSSWDTRQMFF.

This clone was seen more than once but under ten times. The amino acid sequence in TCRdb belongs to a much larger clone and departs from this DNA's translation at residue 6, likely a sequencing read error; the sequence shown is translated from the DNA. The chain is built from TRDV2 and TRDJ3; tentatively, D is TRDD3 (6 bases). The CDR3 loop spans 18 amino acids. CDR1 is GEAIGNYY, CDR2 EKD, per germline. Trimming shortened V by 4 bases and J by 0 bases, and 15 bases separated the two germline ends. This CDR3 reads CACDVPGESSWDTRQMFF. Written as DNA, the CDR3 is TGTGCCTGTGATGTACCGGGGGAAAGCTCCTGGGACACCCGACAGATGTTTTTC.

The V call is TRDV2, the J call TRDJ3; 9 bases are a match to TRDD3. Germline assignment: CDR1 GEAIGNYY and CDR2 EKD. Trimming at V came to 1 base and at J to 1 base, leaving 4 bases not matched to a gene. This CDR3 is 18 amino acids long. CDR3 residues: CACDTGDTWSWDTRQMFF. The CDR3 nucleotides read TGTGCCTGTGACACGGGGGATACTTGGTCCTGGGACACCCGACAGATGTTTTTC.

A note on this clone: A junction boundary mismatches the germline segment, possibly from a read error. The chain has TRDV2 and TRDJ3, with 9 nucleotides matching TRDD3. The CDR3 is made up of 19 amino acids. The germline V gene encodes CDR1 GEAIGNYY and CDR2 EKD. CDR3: CASDKVLGEDSWDTRQMFF. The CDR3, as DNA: TGTGCCAGTGACAAAGTACTGGGGGAGGACTCCTGGGACACCCGACAGATGTTTTTC.

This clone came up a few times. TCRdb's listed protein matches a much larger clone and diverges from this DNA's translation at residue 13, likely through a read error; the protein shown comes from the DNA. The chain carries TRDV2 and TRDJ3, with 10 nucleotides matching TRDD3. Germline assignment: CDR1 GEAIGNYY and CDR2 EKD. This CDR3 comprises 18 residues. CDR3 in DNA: TGTGCCTGTGACACTGGGGGATACAGCTCCTGGGACGCCCGACAGATGTTTTTC. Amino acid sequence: CACDTGGYSSWDARQMFF.

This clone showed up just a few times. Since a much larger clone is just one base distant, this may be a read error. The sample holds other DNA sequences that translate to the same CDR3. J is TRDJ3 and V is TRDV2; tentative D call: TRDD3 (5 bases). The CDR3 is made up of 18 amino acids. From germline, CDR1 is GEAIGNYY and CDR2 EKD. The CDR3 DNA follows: TGTGCCTGTGACACCGCGGGGACCCGCTCCTGGGACACCCGGCAGATGTTTTTC. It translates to CACDTAGTRSWDTRQMFF.

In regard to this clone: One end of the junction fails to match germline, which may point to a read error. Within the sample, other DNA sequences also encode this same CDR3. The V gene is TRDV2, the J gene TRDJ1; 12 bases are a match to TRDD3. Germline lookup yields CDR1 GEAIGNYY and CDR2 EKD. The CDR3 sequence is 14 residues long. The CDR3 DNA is TGTGCCTGCGACACCTGGGGGATACGTAATAAACTCATCTTT. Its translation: CACDTWGIRNKLIF.

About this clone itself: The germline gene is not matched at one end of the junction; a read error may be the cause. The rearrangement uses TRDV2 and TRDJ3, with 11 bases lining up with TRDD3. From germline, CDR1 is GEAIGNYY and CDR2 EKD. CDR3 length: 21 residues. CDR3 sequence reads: CACYTANYWGIYSWDTRQMFF. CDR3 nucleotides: TGTGCCTGTTACACCGCGAATTACTGGGGGATATACTCCTGGGACACCCGACAGATGTTTTTC.

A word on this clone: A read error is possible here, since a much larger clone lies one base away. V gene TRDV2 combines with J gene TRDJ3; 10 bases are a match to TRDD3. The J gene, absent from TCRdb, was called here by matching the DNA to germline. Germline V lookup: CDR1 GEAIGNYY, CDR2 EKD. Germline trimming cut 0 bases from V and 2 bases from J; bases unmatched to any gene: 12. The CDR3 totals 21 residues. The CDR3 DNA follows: TGTGCCTGTGACACCGGCGGGACTGGGGGATTTAGCCCCTGGGACACCCGACAGATGTTTTTC. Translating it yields CACDTGGTGGFSPWDTRQMFF.

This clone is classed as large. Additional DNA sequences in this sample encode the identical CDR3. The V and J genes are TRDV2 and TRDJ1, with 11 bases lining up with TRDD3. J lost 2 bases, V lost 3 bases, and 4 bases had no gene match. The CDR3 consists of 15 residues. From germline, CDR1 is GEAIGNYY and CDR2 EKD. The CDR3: CACDLLGDRTDKLIF. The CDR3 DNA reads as TGTGCCTGTGACCTACTGGGGGATAGAACCGATAAACTCATCTTT.

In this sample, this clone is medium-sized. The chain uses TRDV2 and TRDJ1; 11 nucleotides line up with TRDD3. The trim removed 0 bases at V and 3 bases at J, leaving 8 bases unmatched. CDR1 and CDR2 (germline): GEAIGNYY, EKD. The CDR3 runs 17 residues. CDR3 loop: CACDTVGGGGYADKLIF. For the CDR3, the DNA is TGTGCCTGTGACACCGTGGGTGGTGGGGGATACGCCGATAAACTCATCTTT.

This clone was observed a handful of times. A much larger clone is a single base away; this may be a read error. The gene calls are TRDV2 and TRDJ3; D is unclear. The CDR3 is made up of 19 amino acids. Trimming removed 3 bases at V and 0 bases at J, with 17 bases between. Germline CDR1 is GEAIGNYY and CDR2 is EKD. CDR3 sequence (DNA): TGTGCCTGTGACCGATTGCAAGGGCACAGCTCCTGGGACACCCGACAGATGTTTTTC. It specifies CACDRLQGHSSWDTRQMFF.

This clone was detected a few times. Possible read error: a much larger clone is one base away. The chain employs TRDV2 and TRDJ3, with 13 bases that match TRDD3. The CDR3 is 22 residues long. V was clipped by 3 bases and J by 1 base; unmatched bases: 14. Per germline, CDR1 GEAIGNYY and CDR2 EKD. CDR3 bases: TGTGCCTGTGACCCCATTTACTGGGGGATACGCCAGGAGTCCTGGGACACCCGACAGATGTTTTTC. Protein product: CACDPIYWGIRQESWDTRQMFF.

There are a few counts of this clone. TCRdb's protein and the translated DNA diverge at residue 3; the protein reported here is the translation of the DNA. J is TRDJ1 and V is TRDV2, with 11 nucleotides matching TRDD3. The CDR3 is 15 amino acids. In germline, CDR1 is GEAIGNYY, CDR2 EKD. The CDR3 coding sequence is TGTGCCCGTGACACGCTGGGGGATACCTGGGGTAAACTCATCTTT. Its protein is CARDTLGDTWGKLIF.

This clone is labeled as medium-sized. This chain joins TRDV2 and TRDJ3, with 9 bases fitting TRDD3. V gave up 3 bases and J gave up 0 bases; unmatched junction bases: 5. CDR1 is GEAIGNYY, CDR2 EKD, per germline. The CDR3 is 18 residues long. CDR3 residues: CACDVLGEISWDTRQMFF. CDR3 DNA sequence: TGTGCCTGTGACGTACTGGGGGAGATCTCCTGGGACACCCGACAGATGTTTTTC.

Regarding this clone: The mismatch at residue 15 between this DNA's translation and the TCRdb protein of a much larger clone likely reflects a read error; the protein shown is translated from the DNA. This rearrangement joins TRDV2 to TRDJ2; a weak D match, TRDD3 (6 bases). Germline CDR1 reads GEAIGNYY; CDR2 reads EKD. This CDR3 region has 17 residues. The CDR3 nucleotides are TGTGCCTGTGACCCCGTGCTGGGGCCCGCTTTGACAGCACAACCCTTCTTT. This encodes CACDPVLGPALTAQPFF.

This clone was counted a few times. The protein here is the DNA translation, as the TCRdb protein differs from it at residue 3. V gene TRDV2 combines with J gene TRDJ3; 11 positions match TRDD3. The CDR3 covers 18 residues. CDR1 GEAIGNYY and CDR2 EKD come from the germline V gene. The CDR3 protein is CARDILGDNTWDTRQMFF. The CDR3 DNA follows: TGTGCCCGTGACATACTGGGGGATAACACCTGGGACACCCGACAGATGTTTTTC.

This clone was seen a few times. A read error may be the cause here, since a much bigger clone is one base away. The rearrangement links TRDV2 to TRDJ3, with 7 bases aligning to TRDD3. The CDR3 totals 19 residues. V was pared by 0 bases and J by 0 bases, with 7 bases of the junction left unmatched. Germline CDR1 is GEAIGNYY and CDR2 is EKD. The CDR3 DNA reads TGTGCCTGTGACACCGCCGGTTGGGGATACTCCTGGGACACCCGACAGATGTTTTTC. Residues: CACDTAGWGYSWDTRQMFF.

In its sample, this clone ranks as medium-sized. The chain's CDR3 is CACDALLGSRAPWDTRQMFF. In nucleotides, the CDR3 is TGTGCCTGTGACGCCTTACTGGGATCAAGGGCCCCCTGGGACACCCGACAGATGTTTTTC. The chain recombines TRDV2 with TRDJ3; a weak D match, TRDD3 (6 bases). With 3 bases removed from V and 2 bases from J, the gap between germline ends came to 22 bases. Germline CDR1 GEAIGNYY, CDR2 EKD. The CDR3 totals 20 residues.

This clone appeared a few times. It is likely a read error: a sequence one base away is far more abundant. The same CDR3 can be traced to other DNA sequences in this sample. CDR3 bases: TGTGCCTGTGATGTGCTGGGGGATACTGACACCGATAAACTCATCTTT. Translation gives CACDVLGDTDTDKLIF. The chain links TRDV2 to TRDJ1; 11 bases are a match to TRDD3. CDR1 and CDR2 (germline): GEAIGNYY, EKD. This CDR3 contains 16 residues. Unmatched junction bases numbered 6, after V lost 4 bases and J lost 0 bases.

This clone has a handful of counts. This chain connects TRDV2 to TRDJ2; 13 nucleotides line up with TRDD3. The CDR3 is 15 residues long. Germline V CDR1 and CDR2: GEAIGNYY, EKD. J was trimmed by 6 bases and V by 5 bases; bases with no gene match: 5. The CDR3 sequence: CACGVLGDTPAQLFF. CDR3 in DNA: TGTGCCTGTGGCGTACTGGGGGATACGCCAGCACAACTCTTCTTT.